This T cell receptor beta chain stems from a study of cytomegalovirus exposure and HLA in healthy donors. Study-level results: V- and J-gene trimming of TCR beta was linked (in a later analysis) to a missense DCLRE1C variant. A further, later analysis showed that HLA-associated TCR beta chains (compared with equally common others) were more clonally expanded. Presence/absence analyses supposed approximately even sequencing depth among donors.

The germline V gene encodes CDR1 SGHNT and CDR2 YENEEA. The germline V and J ends were trimmed by 0 bases and 10 bases, with 7 bases remaining between them. The CDR3 extends over 13 amino acids. PCR primers comprised 60 Vbeta and 13 Jbeta primers. The assay was immunoSEQ multiplex PCR, and TCRdb's table has in-frame clones only and misses some. The repertoire table contains more than 110,000 clones. With respect to this clone: Its antigen is unidentified.

The chain has TRBV11-3 and TRBJ1-6; perhaps TRBD1 as D (5 bases). The sequence was collected from a man between 40 and 49 years old in good health and CMV-seronegative. Material for sequencing was PBMCs. CDR3 in amino acids: CASSLDQGSPLHF. In DNA form, the CDR3 reads TGTGCCAGCAGCTTAGATCAGGGATCACCCCTCCACTTT.